This is a list of T cell receptor beta chains from one sample in a study of beta chain features in type 1 diabetes. Repertoires were generated with immunoSEQ multiplex PCR, while TCRdb's copy carries only in-frame clones and drops some. Of hundreds of thousands of clones listed, roughly 12% are singletons. Sequenced material: naive CD4+ T cells from blood. The receptors stem from a man aged 18-30 years with type 1 diabetes. Both conserved end residues are part of each CDR3. Each record gives: clone size, D gene, J gene, V gene, CDR3 DNA, CDR3 protein. A D gene is named only where the DNA matches it firmly. Clone size is given for some rows only: seen once, a few or many times, or a class if the clone is expanded.

once | - | TRBJ1-6 | TRBV6-6 | TGTGCCAGCAGTCCTGACGGCGTGTTGGTTTCACCCCTCCACTTT | CASSPDGVLVSPLHF
few | - | TRBJ1-5 | TRBV6-6 | TGTGCCAGCAGTGGTAACAGGGAGCCCCAGCATTTT | CASSGNREPQHF
few | - | TRBJ2-7 | TRBV7-8 | TGTGCCAGCAGCATGGGACCTTCCTACGAGCAGTACTTC | CASSMGPSYEQYF
few | - | TRBJ1-1 | TRBV10-3 | TGTGCCATCAGTGAGTCTGGTTCGCCCTCCGAAGCTTTCTTT | CAISESGSPSEAFF
few | TRBD1 | TRBJ2-1 | TRBV5-1 | TGCGCCAGCAGCTTGGAGGGACAGGAGTACAATGAGCAGTTCTTC | CASSLEGQEYNEQFF
few | - | TRBJ1-5 | TRBV19 | TGTGCCAGTCTACGATCGGGGGGCTATCAGCCCCAGCATTTT | CASLRSGGYQPQHF
few | - | TRBJ1-5 | TRBV28 | TGTGCCAGCAGTTCGGGAGGGTCTCAGGATCAGCCCCAGCATTTT | CASSSGGSQDQPQHF
few | TRBD2 | TRBJ2-3 | TRBV30 | TGTGCCTGGAGTGTACAAGCGGGGAGCACAGATACGCAGTATTTT | CAWSVQAGSTDTQYF
- | - | TRBJ1-1 | TRBV4-2 | TGTGCCAGCAGCCATGTCTGGCAGAACACTGAAGCTTTCTTT | CASSHVWQNTEAFF
few | - | TRBJ2-3 | TRBV9 | TGTGCCAGCAGCGTTGGCGGGGATAGCACAGATACGCAGTATTTT | CASSVGGDSTDTQYF
few | - | TRBJ1-6 | TRBV27 | TGTGCCAGCAGGTCAGGGGATTCACCCCTCCACTTT | CASRSGDSPLHF
few | - | TRBJ2-7 | TRBV28 | TGTGCCAGCAGTTTAAAGGGCCCCCCCTACGAGCAGTACTTC | CASSLKGPPYEQYF
- | TRBD1 | TRBJ1-2 | TRBV29-1 | TGCAGCGTTAGGGGCAGGGGGAGAGAATATGGCTACACCTTC | CSVRGRGREYGYTF
- | - | TRBJ1-1 | TRBV6-6 | TGTGCCAGCAGCAGGACGGGCCAATCTGAAGCTTTCTTT | CASSRTGQSEAFF
- | - | TRBJ2-1 | TRBV5-4 | TGTGCCAGCAGCTTGGATCGGGGGAGCTCCTACAATGAGCAGTTCTTC | CASSLDRGSSYNEQFF
few | - | TRBJ1-1 | TRBV2 | TGTGCCAGCAGCAGACTGGGAGGGTTTAACACTGAAGCTTTCTTT | CASSRLGGFNTEAFF
- | TRBD2 | TRBJ2-5 | TRBV18 | TGTGCCAGCTCCACGACTAGCGGGGCGATGGAGACCCAGTACTTC | CASSTTSGAMETQYF
- | - | TRBJ2-1 | TRBV18 | TGTGCCAGCTCGCCAGCGTCCTACAATGAGCAGTTCTTC | CASSPASYNEQFF
- | - | TRBJ2-5 | TRBV29-1 | TGCAGCGTTGAGGACAGCCCGCCAGAGACCCAGTACTTC | CSVEDSPPETQYF
- | - | TRBJ1-2 | TRBV28 | TGTGCCAGCAGACCTCAAGTCTATGGCTACACCTTC | CASRPQVYGYTF
few | TRBD1 | TRBJ2-6 | TRBV4-2 | TGTGCCAGCAGCCGAGAACAGGGGGTGCCTGGGGCCAACGTCCTGACTTTC | CASSREQGVPGANVLTF
- | TRBD1 | TRBJ2-5 | TRBV19 | TGTGCCAGTGCGGGACAGGGCCGGGAGACCCAGTACTTC | CASAGQGRETQYF
- | - | TRBJ2-7 | TRBV18 | TGTGCCAGCTCACCAGTGCAGGGTCACTACGAGCAGTACTTC | CASSPVQGHYEQYF
few | - | TRBJ1-1 | TRBV5-1 | TGCGCCAGCAGCTCCGGGTTCACTGAAGCTTTCTTT | CASSSGFTEAFF
few | - | TRBJ1-2 | TRBV4-1 | TGCGCCAGCAGCCAAGATGGGGGGGCGTATGGCTACACCTTC | CASSQDGGAYGYTF
few | - | TRBJ2-5 | TRBV7-8 | TGTGCCAGCAGCTTTTGGCAGGGGAACTTGCCGACTAAGGAGACCCAGTACTTC | CASSFWQGNLPTKETQYF
- | - | TRBJ1-2 | TRBV28 | TGTGCCAGCAGTTTACTTTCCAGTGAGCCGAACTATGGCTACACCTTC | CASSLLSSEPNYGYTF
- | - | TRBJ2-1 | TRBV11-1 | TGTGCCAGCAGCGGGGGGAGCTCCTACAATGAGCAGTTCTTC | CASSGGSSYNEQFF
few | TRBD1 | TRBJ1-2 | TRBV28 | TGTGCCAGCAGTCCCTCCGGGACAGGGAACGGCTACACCTTC | CASSPSGTGNGYTF
- | - | TRBJ1-1 | TRBV18 | TGTGCCAGCTCGGCGGGACGGACGAACACTGAAGCTTTCTTT | CASSAGRTNTEAFF
few | - | TRBJ2-2 | TRBV15 | TGTGCCACCTCTCTGGCGGCGAACACCGGGGAGCTGTTTTTT | CATSLAANTGELFF
- | - | TRBJ1-6 | TRBV10-3 | TGTGCCATCAGTGAGACAGAGGGATCACCCCTCCACTTT | CAISETEGSPLHF
- | TRBD1 | TRBJ2-6 | TRBV5-1 | TGCGCCAGCAGCTCCGGGACAGCGGACTCTGGGGCCAACGTCCTGACTTTC | CASSSGTADSGANVLTF
few | TRBD2 | TRBJ2-3 | TRBV28 | TGTGCCAGCAGCCCGAGCGGGGGCTGGACAGATACGCAGTATTTT | CASSPSGGWTDTQYF
- | - | TRBJ1-2 | TRBV10-3 | TGTGCCATCAGTGAAAGCCCAGCGGGCTACACCTTC | CAISESPAGYTF
- | - | TRBJ1-3 | TRBV7-9 | TGTGCCAGCAGCCCCAGCGGGGCTGGAAACACCATATATTTT | CASSPSGAGNTIYF
- | TRBD2 | TRBJ2-5 | TRBV9 | TGTGCCAGCAGCGTAGCAGGGAGGGGCTTAGAAGAGACCCAGTACTTC | CASSVAGRGLEETQYF
few | - | TRBJ2-2 | TRBV7-3 | TGTGCCAGCAGCTTAGCAGGGTTGGGGGAGCTGTTTTTT | CASSLAGLGELFF
few | - | TRBJ1-2 | TRBV2 | TGTGCCAGCAGTCCCGACAGTAACTATGGCTACACCTTC | CASSPDSNYGYTF
few | - | TRBJ2-5 | TRBV7-9 | TGTGCCACCGCGGAACAAGAGACCCAGTACTTC | CATAEQETQYF
few | - | TRBJ2-6 | TRBV10-3 | TGTGCCATCAGTGATGTCGGGAACTCTGGGGCCAACGTCCTGACTTTC | CAISDVGNSGANVLTF
- | - | TRBJ2-2 | TRBV5-4 | TGTGCCAGCAGCTTCATCGGGGTCGGGACCGGGGAGCTGTTTTTT | CASSFIGVGTGELFF
- | - | TRBJ1-2 | TRBV19 | TGTGCCAGTAGTTCCATAGATTTTATGAGCTACACCTTC | CASSSIDFMSYTF
- | - | TRBJ2-3 | TRBV7-2 | TGTGCCAGCAGGTCGGACAGCTCGTCGGATACGCAGTATTTT | CASRSDSSSDTQYF
- | - | TRBJ2-7 | TRBV9 | TGTGCCAGCAGCGTGGAGGGGCTCTCCTACGAGCAGTACTTC | CASSVEGLSYEQYF
few | - | TRBJ1-1 | TRBV18 | TGTGCCAGCTCTGGTGGGACGAACACTGAAGCTTTCTTT | CASSGGTNTEAFF
- | - | TRBJ1-2 | TRBV13 | TGTGCCAGCAGCTTAGTGCGGGGGAAGGATGGCTACACCTTC | CASSLVRGKDGYTF
few | - | TRBJ1-4 | TRBV19 | TGTGCCAGTACCTCCCCCGCGGGGCAGCGTGAAAAACTGTTTTTT | CASTSPAGQREKLFF
few | TRBD1 | TRBJ2-7 | TRBV18 | TGTGCCAGCTCATTCTGGACAGGATCCTACGAGCAGTACTTC | CASSFWTGSYEQYF
few | - | TRBJ2-5 | TRBV5-1 | TGCGCCAGCAGCTTGGACACTTTACAAGAGACCCAGTACTTC | CASSLDTLQETQYF